This is a list of T cell receptor beta chains from one sample in a study of blood T cell repertoires in COVID-19. Method: immunoSEQ multiplex PCR; TCRdb's copy keeps in-frame clones and lacks some. Of over 150,000 clones in the sample, about 85% are singletons; the top ten hold around 1.1%. The sequencing input was peripheral blood. The source is a man between 25 and 39 years old with acute or convalescent COVID-19. Both conserved end residues are part of each CDR3. D genes are given only for firm matches. Expanded clones are given a class, and other clones once, few, many or no size at all.

size	V	J	D	DNA	CDR3
-	TRBV14	TRBJ2-1	TRBD2	TGTGCCAGCAGCCGAGCGGGGGTTGATGAGCAGTTCTTC	CASSRAGVDEQFF
-	TRBV6-5	TRBJ2-7	-	TGTGCCAGCAGTTACTGGCAGGGCAGCCACGAGCAGTACTTC	CASSYWQGSHEQYF
-	TRBV28	TRBJ2-7	TRBD1	TGTGCCAGCAGCCCTTTATCGGGGACAGGGGGCCGAAAGCAGTACTTC	CASSPLSGTGGRKQYF
few	TRBV4-1	TRBJ2-7	-	TGCGCCAGCAGCCAAGATCGGGATTCCTACGAGCAGTACTTC	CASSQDRDSYEQYF
-	TRBV21-1	TRBJ2-5	-	TGTGCCAACCCGACAGGGAGGCAGACCCAGTACTTC	CANPTGRQTQYF
-	TRBV4-1	TRBJ2-4	-	TGCGCCAGCAGTCAACCAGGGGTGGGCAAGGGCAAAAACATTCAGTACTTC	CASSQPGVGKGKNIQYF
-	TRBV3-1/TRBV3-2	TRBJ2-1	-	TGTGCCAGCAGCCAAACCGGGGGTGCCTACAATGAGCAGTTCTTC	CASSQTGGAYNEQFF
-	TRBV7-3	TRBJ1-2	TRBD1	TGTGCCAGCAGCTTACAGGGAACAGGGGGCACTCTCTATGGCTACACCTTC	CASSLQGTGGTLYGYTF
-	TRBV19	TRBJ1-1	TRBD1	TGTGCCAGTAGGCGGGACAGGGCGAAGAACACTGAAGCTTTCTTT	CASRRDRAKNTEAFF
-	TRBV12-1	TRBJ2-7	-	TGTGCCAGCAGCTTTATCTTTTCCGGGTATATCTCCTACGAGCAGTACTTC	CASSFIFSGYISYEQYF
-	TRBV19	TRBJ2-3	TRBD2	TGTGCCAGTAAAACCAGCGGGGGCACAGATACGCAGTATTTT	CASKTSGGTDTQYF
few	TRBV7-6	TRBJ1-5	TRBD1	TGTGCCAGCAGCTTGGATTGGACAGGGCGATTCAGCAATCAGCCCCAGCATTTT	CASSLDWTGRFSNQPQHF
-	TRBV9	TRBJ1-5	-	TGTGCCAGCAGCGCTAGAACAGGGCTGGGACAGCCCCAGCATTTT	CASSARTGLGQPQHF
-	TRBV27	TRBJ1-6	-	TGTGCCAGCAGTCCCCTTCGGGGGAGCTCCTATAATTCACCCCTCCACTTT	CASSPLRGSSYNSPLHF
-	TRBV7-2	TRBJ2-5	-	TGTGCCAGCAGCTTATTCAGGGGTCATTCCCAGTACTTC	CASSLFRGHSQYF
-	TRBV28	TRBJ1-1	TRBD1	TGTGCCAGCAGTTTATGGGGTCGTTGGGGTCAGGGGGGTGAAGCTTTCTTT	CASSLWGRWGQGGEAFF
-	TRBV5-4	TRBJ2-7	TRBD2	TGTGCCAGCAGCTTTTTACTACTAGCGGGGGCCTCCTACGAGCAGTACTTC	CASSFLLLAGASYEQYF
-	TRBV10-2	TRBJ1-5	-	TGCGCCAGCAGTGAAGCGTTACGGCCCCAGCATTTT	CASSEALRPQHF
-	TRBV7-9	TRBJ2-7	TRBD1	TGTGCCTTTAGCCCAGGGGGCGTCTACGAGCAGTACTTC	CAFSPGGVYEQYF
-	TRBV28	TRBJ2-3	TRBD1	TGTGCCAGCAGTTTAGTACAGGGGGGTTTTGCAGATACGCAGTATTTT	CASSLVQGGFADTQYF
-	TRBV28	TRBJ1-6	TRBD1	TGTGCCAGCAGTTCCCAGCCGACAGGGGGCAGGAATTCACCCCTCCACTTT	CASSSQPTGGRNSPLHF
-	TRBV30	TRBJ1-5	TRBD1	TGTGCCTGGAGTCCCGGGACAGGGGGCTATCAGCCCCAGCATTTT	CAWSPGTGGYQPQHF
-	TRBV4-1	TRBJ2-6	-	TGCGCCAGCAGCCAAGGCTACCCTGGGGCCAACGTCCTGACTTTC	CASSQGYPGANVLTF
-	TRBV5-1	TRBJ2-2	-	TGCGCCAGCAGCATCTTGAACACCGGGGAGCTGTTTTTT	CASSILNTGELFF
once	TRBV7-9	TRBJ2-7	TRBD2	TGTGCCAGTCGTGTAATGAGCGGGGGGGCTCTCACTCCCTACGAGCAGTACTTC	CASRVMSGGALTPYEQYF
-	TRBV5-1	TRBJ2-2	TRBD1	TGCGCCAGCAGCACACAGGGGGCTGGCGGGGAGCTGTTTTTT	CASSTQGAGGELFF
-	TRBV5-6	TRBJ1-6	-	TGTGCCAGCAGCTTGGAGGCCAGGGGAAGCTCCTATAATTCACCCCTCCACTTT	CASSLEARGSSYNSPLHF
-	TRBV2	TRBJ2-1	TRBD2	TGTGCCAGCAGTGACCCAGCGGGGGGAAACGAGCAGTTCTTC	CASSDPAGGNEQFF
-	TRBV5-1	TRBJ1-2	TRBD1	TGCGCCAGCAGCTTGGGACAGGGGGCTTTTGGCTACACCTTC	CASSLGQGAFGYTF
-	TRBV11-3	TRBJ2-7	TRBD1	TGTGCCAGCAGCGCGGGGCCCGGGACAGGGTCCTACGAGCAGTACTTC	CASSAGPGTGSYEQYF
-	TRBV21-1	TRBJ2-1	-	TGTGCCAGCAGCGAACCGGGACTAGCGGCAGCCTACAATGAGCAGTTCTTC	CASSEPGLAAAYNEQFF
-	TRBV7-2	TRBJ2-3	-	TGTGCCAGCAGCCTTAGATTTAGCACAGATACGCAGTATTTT	CASSLRFSTDTQYF
once	TRBV20-1	TRBJ2-1	TRBD1	TGCAGTGCTGGGACAGGGCGTGAGCAGTTCTTC	CSAGTGREQFF
-	TRBV28	TRBJ1-1	-	TGTGCCAGCAGAGCCGAGGTCACTGAAGCTTTCTTT	CASRAEVTEAFF
-	TRBV5-5	TRBJ1-6	TRBD1	TGTGCCAGCAGCTTCGGGACAGGGGGTTCACCCCTCCACTTT	CASSFGTGGSPLHF
-	TRBV30	TRBJ1-1	-	TGTGCCTGGGGCAGGGAAGACACTGAAGCTTTCTTT	CAWGREDTEAFF
once	TRBV10-2	TRBJ2-1	TRBD2	TGCGCCAGCAGTGAGCTGACTAGCGGGGGGATGGAGGTCTTC	CASSELTSGGMEVF
-	TRBV18	TRBJ2-3	TRBD2	TGTGCCAGCTCAGCTAGCGGGGGTCGAGATACGCAGTATTTT	CASSASGGRDTQYF
-	TRBV5-1	TRBJ2-7	TRBD2	TGCGCCAGCAGCTCCCGGGGAGGGAACTACGAGCAGTACTTC	CASSSRGGNYEQYF
once	TRBV14	TRBJ2-5	TRBD1	TGTGCCAGACCTCAGAATAGGGACAGGGGTAACCAAGAGACCCAGTACTTC	CARPQNRDRGNQETQYF
-	TRBV5-1	TRBJ1-1	-	TGCGCCAGCAGCTTGGGGCAGGGAAGGGGGAACACTGAAGCTTTCTTT	CASSLGQGRGNTEAFF
-	TRBV19	TRBJ1-4	-	TGTGCCAGTAGTAGCGCAAGAACAGGGTTAGGAGAAAAACTGTTTTTT	CASSSARTGLGEKLFF
-	TRBV9	TRBJ1-6	-	TGTGCCAGCAGCGTAGAGGCACAGTATAATTCACCCCTCCACTTT	CASSVEAQYNSPLHF
-	TRBV7-2	TRBJ1-5	-	TGTGCCAGCAGCTTACAGGGCGATCAGCCCCAGCATTTT	CASSLQGDQPQHF
-	TRBV4-1	TRBJ1-5	TRBD1	TGCGCCAGCAGCCTTAGCAGGGGGCCTTATAGCAATCAGCCCCAGCATTTT	CASSLSRGPYSNQPQHF
-	TRBV6-5	TRBJ1-6	-	TGTGCCAGCACTTACGGCGGCAGCAATAATTCACCCCTCCACTTT	CASTYGGSNNSPLHF
-	TRBV7-8	TRBJ2-5	TRBD2	TGTGCCAGCAGCCACTTAAGCGGGAGGGCCCGGGAGACCCAGTACTTC	CASSHLSGRARETQYF
-	TRBV5-6	TRBJ1-3	-	TGTGCCAGCAGCTGGGACTTTTCCAACACCATATATTTT	CASSWDFSNTIYF
once	TRBV4-2	TRBJ2-1	-	TGTGCCAGCAGCCGTCCGGGGGGCCGATTATCTCCTATCTCGAATGAGCAGTTCTTC	CASSRPGGRLSPISNEQFF
-	TRBV19	TRBJ1-5	TRBD1	TGTGCCACCGCGGGACAGGGTTCAGGGCAGCCCCAGCATTTT	CATAGQGSGQPQHF
-	TRBV28	TRBJ2-6	-	TGTGCCAGCACCTCCGTAGCAGGGTTTTTGGCTGGGGCCAACGTCCTGACTTTC	CASTSVAGFLAGANVLTF
-	TRBV4-1	TRBJ2-7	TRBD1	TGCGCCAGCAGCCAACCGGGACAGGGCTACGAGCAGTACTTC	CASSQPGQGYEQYF
-	TRBV19	TRBJ1-3	-	TGTGCCAGTAGTAAACGGGTCTCTGGAAACACCATATATTTT	CASSKRVSGNTIYF